The TCR beta chain described here comes from a study of T-cell reconstitution after alpha-beta-depleted transplantation in children. Points from the study as a whole: Several hundred rapidly expanded clones from non-depleted graft cells reportedly supplied alpha-beta T cells about two months post-transplant. When one year had passed after transplant, most T-cell counts and diversity came from newly produced T cells.

The CDR3 runs 14 residues. V was trimmed by 7 bases and J by 1 base, leaving 10 bases between them. Per the germline V gene, CDR1 is MNHEY and CDR2 is SVGEGT. With regard to this clonotype: What it binds is unknown.

Construction of the TCRbeta library involved unique molecular identifiers. Via MiXCR, TCRdb re-called the PCR reads, giving one row per CDR3 protein. Found here are fewer than 250,000 distinct CDR3 sequences, under 20% of them singletons; the top ten hold around 44%. This sample comprised PBMCs, mostly from graft donor cells, obtained 360 days after TCRalphabeta/CD19-depleted stem cell transplant. The receptor was isolated from a male patient aged 2 to 9 who had a stem cell transplant for acute lymphoblastic leukemia, so the T cells may come from the graft donor. The V and J genes are TRBV6-2 or TRBV6-3 and TRBJ2-2, with D tentatively TRBD1 (5 bases). The CDR3 loop is CASKWQGNTGELFF. CDR3 DNA: TGTGCCAGCAAGTGGCAGGGGAACACCGGGGAGCTGTTTTTT.